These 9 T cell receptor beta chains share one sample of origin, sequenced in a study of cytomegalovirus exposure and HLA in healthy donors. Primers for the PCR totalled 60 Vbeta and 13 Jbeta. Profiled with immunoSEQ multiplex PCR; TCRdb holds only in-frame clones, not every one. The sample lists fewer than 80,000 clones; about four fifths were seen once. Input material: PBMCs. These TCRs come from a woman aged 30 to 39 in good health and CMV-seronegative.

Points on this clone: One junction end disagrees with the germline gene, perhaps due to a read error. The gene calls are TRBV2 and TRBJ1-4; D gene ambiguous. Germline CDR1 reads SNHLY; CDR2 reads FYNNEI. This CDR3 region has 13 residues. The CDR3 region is CGSSRDTNEKLFF. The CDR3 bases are TGTGGCAGCAGTCGGGATACGAATGAAAAACTGTTTTTT.

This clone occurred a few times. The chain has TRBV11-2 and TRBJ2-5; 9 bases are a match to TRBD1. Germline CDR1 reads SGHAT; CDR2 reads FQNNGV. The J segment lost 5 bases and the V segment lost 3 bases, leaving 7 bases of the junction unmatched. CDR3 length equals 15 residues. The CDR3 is CASSFITGGMETQYF. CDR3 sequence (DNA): TGTGCCAGCAGCTTCATTACAGGGGGCATGGAGACCCAGTACTTC.

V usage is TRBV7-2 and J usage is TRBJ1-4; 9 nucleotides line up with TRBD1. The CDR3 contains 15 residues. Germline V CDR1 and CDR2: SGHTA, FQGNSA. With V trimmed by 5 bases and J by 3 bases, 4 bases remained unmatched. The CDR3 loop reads CASSLGDRANEKLFF. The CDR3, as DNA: TGTGCCAGCAGCCTCGGGGACAGGGCTAATGAAAAACTGTTTTTT. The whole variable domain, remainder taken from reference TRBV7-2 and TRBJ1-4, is GAGVSQSPSNKVTEKGKDVELRCDPISGHTALYWYRQSLGQGLEFLIYFQGNSAPDKSGLPSDRFSAERTGGSVSTLTIQRTQQEDSAVYLCASSLGDRANEKLFFGSGTQLSVL.

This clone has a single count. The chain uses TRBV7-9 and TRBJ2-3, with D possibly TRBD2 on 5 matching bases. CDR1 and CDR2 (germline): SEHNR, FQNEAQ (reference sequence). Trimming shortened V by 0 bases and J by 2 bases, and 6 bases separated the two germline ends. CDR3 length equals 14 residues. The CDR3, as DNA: TGTGCCAGCAGCTTAGCCGGGGTCACAGATACGCAGTATTTT. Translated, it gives CASSLAGVTDTQYF.

CDR3 in DNA: TGTGCCAGCAATCCGAGGGCAGATACGCAGTATTTT. Encoded protein: CASNPRADTQYF. The J gene is TRBJ2-3, the V gene TRBV28; D is perhaps TRBD2 (5 bases). CDR3 length: 12 amino acids. The V gene lost 7 bases and the J gene lost 4 bases, with 9 bases spanning the gap. Per germline, CDR1 MDHEN and CDR2 SYDVKM.

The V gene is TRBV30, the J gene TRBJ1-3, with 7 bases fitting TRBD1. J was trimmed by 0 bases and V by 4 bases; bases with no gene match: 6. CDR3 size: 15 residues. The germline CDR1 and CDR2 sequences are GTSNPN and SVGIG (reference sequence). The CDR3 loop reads CAWNTGTASGNTIYF. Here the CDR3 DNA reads TGTGCCTGGAACACTGGGACAGCCTCTGGAAACACCATATATTTT.

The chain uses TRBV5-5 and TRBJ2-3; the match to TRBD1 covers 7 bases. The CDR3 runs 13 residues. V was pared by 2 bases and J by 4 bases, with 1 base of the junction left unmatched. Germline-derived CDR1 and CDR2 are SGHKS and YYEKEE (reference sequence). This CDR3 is CASSFQGADTQYF. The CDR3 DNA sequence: TGTGCCAGCAGCTTCCAGGGGGCAGATACGCAGTATTTT.

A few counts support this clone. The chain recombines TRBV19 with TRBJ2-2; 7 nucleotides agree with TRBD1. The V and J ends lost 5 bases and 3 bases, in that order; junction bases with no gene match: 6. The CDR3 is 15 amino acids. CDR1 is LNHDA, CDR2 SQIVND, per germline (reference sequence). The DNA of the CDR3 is TGTGCCAGTAGTTTCACAGGGGTCTACACCGGGGAGCTGTTTTTT. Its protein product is CASSFTGVYTGELFF.

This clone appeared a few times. The CDR3 protein is CASSLVGTGELFF. The CDR3 DNA sequence: TGCGCCAGCAGCTTGGTCGGCACCGGGGAGCTGTTTTTT. The rearrangement joins TRBV5-1 to TRBJ2-2; D not certain. Germline assignment: CDR1 SGHRS and CDR2 YFSETQ. V was trimmed by 0 bases and J by 4 bases, leaving 4 bases between them. The CDR3 sequence is 13 residues long.